The 17 T cell receptor beta chains listed next were all sequenced from one sample in a study of glioma-infiltrating T cells. TCR alpha and beta CDR3 regions were amplified from RNA using iRepertoire nested multiplex PCR. MiXCR was run by TCRdb on the multiplex PCR reads, yielding one entry per CDR3 protein. The profile shows some 120,000 distinct CDR3 sequences, 23% of them singletons. The sequenced sample consisted of glioma tissue, nonneoplastic brain tissue, or PBMCs (not recorded which). Receptors were obtained from a human donor with low-grade glioma or glioblastoma, undergoing nonglioma brain surgery, or in good health (not recorded which).

CDR3 DNA sequence: TGTGCCAGCATCGATCGGGTCGCGGGGAACACAGATACGCAGTATTTT. Translated: CASIDRVAGNTDTQYF. The chain recombines TRBV2 with TRBJ2-3, with a weak D call TRBD2 (6 bases). This CDR3 is 16 amino acids long. Germline V gives CDR1 SNHLY, CDR2 FYNNEI. Trimming stripped 7 bases from V and 2 bases from J, with 19 bases between. Combining the CDR3 with reference TRBV2 and TRBJ2-3 gives the whole variable domain EPEVTQTPSHQVTQMGQEVILRCVPISNHLYFYWYRQILGQKVEFLVSFYNNEISEKSEIFDDQFSVERPDGSNFTLKIRSTKLEDSAMYFCASIDRVAGNTDTQYFGPGTRLTVL.

There are many counts of this clonotype. With a much larger clone just one base away, this may be a read error. The chain combines TRBV6-1 with TRBJ2-3; D is ambiguous. Trimming pared 5 bases from V and 0 bases from J, leaving 12 bases between. The V gene's germline CDR1 is MNHNS and CDR2 SASEGT. The CDR3 is made up of 15 amino acids. The CDR3 nucleotides are TGTGCCAGCAGTCCTCCTGGGCTTAGCACAGATACGCAGTATTTT. Protein product: CASSPPGLSTDTQYF.

V gene TRBV10-2 combines with J gene TRBJ2-7; TRBD2 agrees at 7 bases. Germline CDR1 and CDR2: WSHSY and SAAADI. Trimming took 3 bases from V and 2 from J; bases not matched to a gene: 10. This CDR3 contains 16 residues. CDR3 sequence: CASSDSRLATTYEQYF. For the CDR3, the DNA is TGCGCCAGCAGTGATTCCCGACTAGCTACTACCTACGAGCAGTACTTC.

The gene calls are TRBV5-5 and TRBJ2-1; 10 positions agree with TRBD1. The V gene end was trimmed by 3 bases and the J gene end by 5 bases; junction bases not matched to a gene: 5. The CDR3 runs 15 residues. Germline CDR1 is SGHKS and CDR2 is YYEKEE (reference sequence). The CDR3: CASSSLGQGNNEQFF. The CDR3 nucleotides read TGTGCCAGCAGCTCCCTGGGACAGGGGAACAATGAGCAGTTCTTC. The full variable domain, its missing parts supplied by reference TRBV5-5 and TRBJ2-1, is DAGVTQSPTHLIKTRGQQVTLRCSPISGHKSVSWYQQVLGQGPQFIFQYYEKEERGRGNFPDRFSARQFPNYSSELNVNALLLGDSALYLCASSSLGQGNNEQFFGPGTRLTVL.

For this clonotype: This may stem from a read error, because a much larger clone lies one nucleotide away. The chain joins TRBV4-1 to TRBJ2-6; D assignment may be TRBD1 or TRBD2 (5 bases each). Germline V gene sequence: CDR1 MGHRA, CDR2 YSYEKL. The CDR3 loop spans 17 amino acids. CDR3 residues: CASSQILTAAGANVMTF. The CDR3 region has the DNA TGCGCCAGCAGCCAGATACTCACAGCGGCTGGGGCCAACGTCATGACTTTC.

Many counts were recorded for this clonotype. This chain links TRBV20-1 with TRBJ2-5; a weak D match, TRBD1 (5 bases). V lost 0 bases and J 5 bases, leaving 13 bases between the germline ends. Looked up from germline, CDR1 is DFQATT and CDR2 is SNEGSKA (reference sequence). The CDR3 is made up of 14 amino acids. The CDR3, as DNA: TGCAGTGCTAGAGATCTGGTAGGGGCGGAGACCCAGTACTTC. This sequence encodes CSARDLVGAETQYF.

With regard to this clonotype: At one boundary the junction diverges from the germline segment, which might be a read error. The V gene is TRBV19, the J gene TRBJ2-7, with D unclear. Germline values: CDR1 LNHDA, CDR2 SQIVND (reference sequence). The CDR3 contains 15 residues. CDR3 DNA sequence: TGTGCCAGTAGTCCCCGCGGTCTAGGCTCCTACGTGCAGTACTTC. Translated: CASSPRGLGSYVQYF. The whole variable domain, filled in from reference TRBV19 and TRBJ2-7, reads DGGITQSPKYLFRKEGQNVTLSCEQNLNHDAMYWYRQDPGQGLRLIYYSQIVNDFQKGDIAEGYSVSREKKESFPLTVTSAQKNPTAFYLCASSPRGLGSYVQYFGPGTRLTVT.

Notes on this clonotype: Since a much larger clone is just one base distant, this may be a read error. V usage is TRBV19 and J usage is TRBJ2-7; the D gene is possibly TRBD2 (5 bases). The ends were cut back, 6 bases at V and 3 bases at J, with 9 bases in the middle. Germline V gene sequence: CDR1 LNHDA, CDR2 SQIVND (reference sequence). The CDR3 has 12 amino acids. The CDR3: CASRGTSYEQYF. CDR3 DNA: TGTGCCAGTAGAGGCACTAGCTACGAGCAGTACTTC.

The chain carries TRBV14 and TRBJ2-3; the D call may be TRBD1 or TRBD2 (5 bases each). Germline CDR1 SGHDN, CDR2 FVKESK. V gave up 3 bases and J gave up 0 bases, with 7 bases separating them. The CDR3 has 14 residues. DNA of the CDR3: TGTGCCAGCAGCCACCGGGACAGCACAGATACGCAGTATTTT. Translating it yields CASSHRDSTDTQYF.

The rearrangement uses TRBV6-2 or TRBV6-3 and TRBJ2-7, with unresolved D. The CDR3 consists of 14 residues. Trimming pared 9 bases from V and 5 bases from J, leaving 20 bases between. Germline CDR1 MNHEY, CDR2 SVGEGT. The DNA of the CDR3 is TGTGCCAGTTTGCGGTCGAGCTCCTACAACGAGCAGTACTTC. As protein: CASLRSSSYNEQYF.

Note on this clonotype: A read error may be the cause here, since a much bigger clone is one base away. V gene TRBV7-2 combines with J gene TRBJ1-4, with D unclear. Germline CDR1 reads SGHTA; CDR2 reads FQGNSA. The CDR3 totals 15 residues. The CDR3 DNA sequence: TGTGCCTGCAGCTTGAGACCTACAGAAGGGCAAAAACTGTTTTTT. This codes for CACSLRPTEGQKLFF.

This chain connects TRBV5-1 to TRBJ2-1; unclear D gene. The germline CDR1 and CDR2 sequences are SGHRS and YFSETQ. This CDR3 comprises 16 residues. The ends were cut back, 0 bases at V and 0 bases at J, with 10 bases in the middle. For the CDR3, the DNA is TGCGCCAGCAGCTTGGACCCCCGCAGCTCCTACAATGAGCAGTTCTTC. It yields the protein CASSLDPRSSYNEQFF.

This clonotype occurred many times. The chain employs TRBV5-6 and TRBJ2-1; D could derive from TRBD1 or TRBD2 (5 bases each). Trimming took 3 bases from V and 6 from J, leaving 10 bases between them. The germline V gene has CDR1 SGHDT and CDR2 YYEEEE. The CDR3 covers 13 residues. The CDR3 bases are TGTGCCAGCAGCTCGGGACCGGGCAATGAGCAGTTCTTC. Translating gives CASSSGPGNEQFF.

V and J are TRBV10-3 and TRBJ2-4, with D tentatively TRBD2 (6 bases). The V gene lost 3 bases and the J gene lost 0 bases, with 12 bases spanning the gap. Germline lookup yields CDR1 ENHRY and CDR2 SYGVKD. This CDR3 spans 16 amino acids. The DNA for the CDR3 is TGTGCCATCAGTGACCGACTAGTTCTAGCCAAAAACATTCAGTACTTC. Protein sequence: CAISDRLVLAKNIQYF.

With regard to this clonotype: A much bigger clone sits one base away, suggesting this may be a read error. This chain joins TRBV7-6 and TRBJ2-1; D might be TRBD1 (6 bases). CDR3 size: 15 residues. Germline values: CDR1 SGHVS, CDR2 FNYEAQ. In DNA form, the CDR3 reads TGTGCTAGCAGCCTGGGACATGGGGTGCGGAATGAGCAGTTCTTC. Translated, it gives CASSLGHGVRNEQFF.

The chain carries TRBV7-3 and TRBJ2-2; unclear D gene. The germline V gene encodes CDR1 SGHTA and CDR2 FQGTGA. The CDR3 contains 15 residues. Trimming left V 9 bases short and J 7 bases short, with 21 bases between. Here the CDR3 reads CASSPSLAQNGELFF. The CDR3 coding sequence is TGTGCCAGTAGTCCCAGTTTGGCGCAGAACGGGGAGCTGTTTTTT.

This clonotype showed up many times. The chain carries TRBV7-3 and TRBJ2-7; D is unresolved. The CDR3 contains 13 residues. V lost 3 bases, J lost 6 bases, and 12 bases lay in between. The V gene's germline CDR1 is SGHTA and CDR2 FQGTGA. The CDR3 bases are TGTGCCAGCAGCTTCACTTCAGGCGGCGAGCAGTACTTC. This codes for CASSFTSGGEQYF.